The 21 T cell receptor beta chains below all came from one sample that was sequenced in a study of shared clonotypes between healthy human individuals. Measured with immunoSEQ multiplex PCR; TCRdb has only the in-frame clones, and not every one. The table records approximately 710,000 clones, roughly 88% of them present only once. The specimen was memory CD8+ T cells from PBMCs. As for subset: CD45RO+ cells pooled with CCR7-negative TemRA cells. The receptors originated from a man between 18 and 35 years old in good health. Some clones in this sample may be carry-over from other donors' samples.

The rearrangement uses TRBV9 and TRBJ2-7, with D perhaps TRBD1 or TRBD2 (5 bases each). V lost 0 bases and J lost 2, with 9 bases in between. The CDR3 consists of 14 residues. Germline V gives CDR1 SGDLS, CDR2 YYNGEE. The CDR3 sequence: CASSVGDVTYEQYF. The CDR3 DNA reads TGTGCCAGCAGCGTAGGGGACGTAACCTACGAGCAGTACTTC.

The chain carries TRBV11-1 and TRBJ2-1; 10 positions match TRBD2. The CDR3 consists of 15 residues. V dropped 1 base and J dropped 10; count of bases not matched to a gene: 7. From germline, CDR1 is SGHAT and CDR2 FQDESV (reference sequence). The CDR3 here is CASSLELAGSSEQFF. In DNA form, the CDR3 reads TGTGCCAGCAGCTTAGAACTAGCGGGGTCCTCCGAGCAGTTCTTC. Full variable domain (missing parts from reference TRBV11-1 and TRBJ2-1): EAEVAQSPRYKITEKSQAVAFWCDPISGHATLYWYRQILGQGPELLVQFQDESVVDDSQLPKDRFSAERLKGVDSTLKIQPAELGDSAMYLCASSLELAGSSEQFFGPGTRLTVL.

The genes are TRBV7-2 and TRBJ2-7, with D possibly TRBD1 on 5 matching bases. This CDR3 comprises 14 residues. The ends were cut back, 4 bases at V and 4 bases at J, with 14 bases in the middle. In germline, CDR1 is SGHTA, CDR2 FQGNSA. The CDR3 region has the DNA TGTGCCAGCAGCTCAAACAGGTTTCCGTACGAGCAGTACTTC. Translated: CASSSNRFPYEQYF.

The chain combines TRBV27 with TRBJ1-1, with TRBD1 matching over 7 bases. The CDR3 runs 14 residues. With 5 bases clipped from V and 3 bases from J, the junction kept 6 bases outside the gene matches. Germline V gene sequence: CDR1 MNHEY, CDR2 SMNVEV (reference sequence). CDR3 in DNA: TGTGCCAGCAGTCGACAGGGAATCTACACTGAAGCTTTCTTT. Translated, it gives CASSRQGIYTEAFF.

The chain combines TRBV27 with TRBJ2-7, with D possibly being TRBD2 (6 bases). CDR3 size: 15 residues. Per the germline V gene, CDR1 is MNHEY and CDR2 is SMNVEV (reference sequence). V was pared by 7 bases and J by 4 bases, with 20 bases between. The CDR3 protein is CASTPRGTGDYEQYF. CDR3 sequence (DNA): TGTGCCAGCACTCCCCGCGGGACGGGGGATTACGAGCAGTACTTC.

The V and J genes are TRBV19 and TRBJ1-4, with D unclear. Deletions cut 3 bases from V and 2 bases from J, with 7 bases between. Germline-derived CDR1 and CDR2 are LNHDA and SQIVND (reference sequence). CDR3 size: 14 residues. The CDR3 loop is CASSIGFTNEKLFF. The CDR3 DNA reads TGTGCCAGTAGTATCGGGTTTACTAATGAAAAACTGTTTTTT. Full variable domain (outside the CDR3, taken from reference TRBV19 and TRBJ1-4): DGGITQSPKYLFRKEGQNVTLSCEQNLNHDAMYWYRQDPGQGLRLIYYSQIVNDFQKGDIAEGYSVSREKKESFPLTVTSAQKNPTAFYLCASSIGFTNEKLFFGSGTQLSVL.

The chain carries TRBV4-1 and TRBJ2-7; TRBD1 matches 12 bases. J gave up 3 bases and V 4 bases, and 4 bases lay outside the gene matches. The CDR3 contains 15 residues. CDR1 is MGHRA, CDR2 YSYEKL, per germline. The chain's CDR3 is CASSPGTGGIYEQYF. CDR3 coding DNA: TGCGCCAGCAGCCCGGGGACAGGGGGCATCTACGAGCAGTACTTC.

This chain links TRBV18 with TRBJ2-5, with TRBD2 matching 8 bases. The CDR3 has 16 amino acids. The J segment lost 1 base and the V segment lost 8 bases, leaving 12 bases of the junction unmatched. Germline CDR1 and CDR2: KGHSH and LQKENI. CDR3 sequence reads: CASPSGGAVSQETQYF. The DNA for the CDR3 is TGTGCCAGCCCATCCGGGGGGGCAGTTAGCCAAGAGACCCAGTACTTC.

The chain combines TRBV4-3 with TRBJ2-2; D gene ambiguous. This CDR3 is 13 amino acids long. Germline CDR1 is LGHNA and CDR2 is YSLEER. Trimming pared 3 bases from V and 6 bases from J, leaving 8 bases between. CDR3 sequence: CASSHAEAGELFF. The CDR3 DNA follows: TGCGCCAGCAGCCATGCCGAGGCCGGGGAGCTGTTTTTT.

This clone is a singleton in its sample. The chain joins TRBV7-9 to TRBJ2-6, with TRBD2 matching over 14 bases. The germline gives CDR1 SEHNR, CDR2 FQNEAQ (reference sequence). The ends lost 5 bases at V and 2 bases at J; junction bases unmatched: 5. This CDR3 has 18 amino acids. The CDR3 sequence is CASSPGLAGEAGANVLTF. DNA for the CDR3: TGTGCCAGCAGCCCGGGACTAGCGGGAGAGGCTGGGGCCAACGTCCTGACTTTC.

This sequence joins TRBV28 and TRBJ1-6; D perhaps matches TRBD1 (5 bases). CDR1 and CDR2 (germline): MDHEN, SYDVKM. Trimming pared 5 bases from V and 10 bases from J, leaving 15 bases between. The CDR3 totals 14 residues. Written as DNA, the CDR3 is TGTGCCAGCAGTCCCCTGTGGGGGTACTCACCCCTCCACTTT. Residues: CASSPLWGYSPLHF.

This clone has just a few counts. The V call is TRBV27, the J call TRBJ1-3; D unclear. The germline V and J ends were trimmed by 5 bases and 8 bases, with 25 bases remaining between them. This CDR3 spans 17 amino acids. Germline CDR1 reads MNHEY; CDR2 reads SMNVEV (reference sequence). The CDR3 nucleotides read TGTGCCAGCAGTCCCTCGCGCCGGGCCCTCACTCGGGACACCATATATTTT. Protein product: CASSPSRRALTRDTIYF.

V gene TRBV11-3 combines with J gene TRBJ1-1; tentatively, D is TRBD1 (5 bases). The CDR3 has 14 amino acids. The V end lost 5 bases, the J end lost 4 bases, and 14 bases lay between the germline ends. CDR1 SGHNT and CDR2 YENEEA come from the germline V gene. The CDR3 loop is CASSPAGGVTEAFF. The CDR3 DNA reads TGTGCCAGCAGCCCCGCCGGGGGAGTCACTGAAGCTTTCTTT.

The rearrangement uses TRBV19 and TRBJ1-2; possible D gene TRBD1, 5 bases. Germline V gives CDR1 LNHDA, CDR2 SQIVND (reference sequence). V lost 5 bases, J lost 6 bases, and 13 bases lay in between. This CDR3 has 13 amino acids. The CDR3 sequence is CASSAAGYDGYTF. The CDR3 region has the DNA TGTGCCAGTAGTGCCGCAGGGTACGATGGCTACACCTTC.

The chain employs TRBV5-1 and TRBJ2-1; 9 nucleotides line up with TRBD2. Per germline, CDR1 SGHRS and CDR2 YFSETQ. V was clipped by 6 bases and J by 2 bases; unmatched bases: 12. The CDR3 is 17 residues long. The CDR3 coding sequence is TGCGCCAGCACACATAGCGGGAGCCCTTACCCCTACAATGAGCAGTTCTTC. Its translation is CASTHSGSPYPYNEQFF.

The chain combines TRBV27 with TRBJ1-2, with D maybe TRBD1 (5 bases). Looked up from germline, CDR1 is MNHEY and CDR2 is SMNVEV (reference sequence). This CDR3 contains 14 residues. Trimming removed 3 bases at V and 3 bases at J, with 11 bases between. CDR3 sequence reads: CASSFAGEDYGYTF. As DNA, the CDR3 is TGTGCCAGCAGTTTTGCGGGGGAGGACTATGGCTACACCTTC.

The chain links TRBV27 to TRBJ1-1, with D perhaps TRBD1 (6 bases). Trimming shortened V by 1 base and J by 3 bases, and 12 bases separated the two germline ends. This CDR3 spans 15 amino acids. Germline loops: CDR1 MNHEY, CDR2 SMNVEV (reference sequence). CDR3: CASSLYQGSYTEAFF. The CDR3 region has the DNA TGTGCCAGCAGTTTATATCAGGGGTCCTACACTGAAGCTTTCTTT.

DNA of the CDR3: TGTGCCAGCAGTCGGACAGGGAGCTACGAGCAGTACTTC. Protein sequence: CASSRTGSYEQYF. V gene TRBV28 combines with J gene TRBJ2-5, with 8 bases matching TRBD1. The better agreement between TRBJ2-7 and the DNA end casts doubt on the J call. Germline CDR1 is MDHEN and CDR2 is SYDVKM. There are 13 residues in the CDR3.

The chain links TRBV5-4 to TRBJ2-7; 11 bases align to TRBD2. The length of the CDR3 is 16 residues. Germline lookup yields CDR1 SGHNT and CDR2 YYREEE (reference sequence). V was pared by 0 bases and J by 0 bases, with 2 bases of the junction left unmatched. The CDR3 spells CASSLGLAGGSYEQYF. The CDR3 coding sequence is TGTGCCAGCAGCTTGGGGCTAGCGGGAGGCTCCTACGAGCAGTACTTC.

Only a few counts were recorded for this clone. The chain couples TRBV4-3 to TRBJ1-1; D is perhaps TRBD1 (5 bases). Germline CDR1 LGHNA, CDR2 YSLEER. Trimming stripped 3 bases from V and 1 base from J, with 12 bases between. The CDR3 is made up of 15 amino acids. CDR3: CASSQIQAPNTEAFF. The CDR3 region has the DNA TGCGCCAGCAGCCAGATACAGGCCCCGAACACTGAAGCTTTCTTT.

The CDR3 protein is CASRETGTQFF. The CDR3 DNA follows: TGCGCCAGCAGAGAGACCGGGACTCAGTTCTTC. This chain connects TRBV5-1 to TRBJ2-1, with a weak D call TRBD2 (6 bases). Trimming pared 5 bases from V and 13 bases from J, leaving 13 bases between. The germline CDR1 and CDR2 sequences are SGHRS and YFSETQ. The CDR3 extends over 11 amino acids.